This TCR beta chain was found in a study of blood T cell repertoires in COVID-19. Whole-study context: The analysed material was cDNA or gDNA that came from T cells, B-cell-depleted T cells, or PBMCs.

Some clones are missing from TCRdb's copy, which holds only in-frame ones; the method was immunoSEQ multiplex PCR. The data hold some 72,000 clones, with around nine tenths observed a single time. The CDR3 spans 12 residues. The germline V gene encodes CDR1 MNHEY and CDR2 SMNVEV (reference sequence). V lost 6 bases to trimming and J lost 14 bases, with 14 bases between them. The chain is built from TRBV27 and TRBJ1-6; perhaps TRBD1 as D (6 bases). The clonotype comes from a man aged 50 to 59 with active COVID-19. Sequencing was carried out using peripheral blood. CDR3 residues: CASRNRDFTLHF. The CDR3 DNA reads as TGTGCCAGCAGGAACAGGGATTTCACCCTCCACTTT.